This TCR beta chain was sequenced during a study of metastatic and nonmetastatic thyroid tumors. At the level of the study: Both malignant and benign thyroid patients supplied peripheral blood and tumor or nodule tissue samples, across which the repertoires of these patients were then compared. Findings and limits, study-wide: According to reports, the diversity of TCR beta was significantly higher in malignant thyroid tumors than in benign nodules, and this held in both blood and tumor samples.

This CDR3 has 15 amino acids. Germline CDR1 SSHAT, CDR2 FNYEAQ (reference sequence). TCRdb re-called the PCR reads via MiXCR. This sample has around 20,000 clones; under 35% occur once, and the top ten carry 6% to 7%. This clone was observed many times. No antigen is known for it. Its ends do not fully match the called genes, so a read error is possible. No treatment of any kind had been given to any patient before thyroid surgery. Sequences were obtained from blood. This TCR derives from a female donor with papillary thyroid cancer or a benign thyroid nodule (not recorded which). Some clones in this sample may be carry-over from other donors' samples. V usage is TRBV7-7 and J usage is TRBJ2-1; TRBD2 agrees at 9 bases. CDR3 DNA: TGTGCTAGCAGCGCGACTAGCGGAGGGAGCAATGAGCAGTTCTTC. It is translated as CASSATSGGSNEQFF.